These T cell receptor beta chains were read from a single sample in a study of cytomegalovirus exposure and HLA in healthy donors. Some clones are missing from TCRdb's copy, which holds only in-frame ones; the method was immunoSEQ multiplex PCR. The sample carries 150,000 or so clones, about 75% recorded once. The specimen sequenced was PBMCs. The receptor source for this set is a young man in good health and CMV-seropositive. The CDR3 runs from the conserved cysteine through the conserved F or W. Each record gives: CDR3 protein, V gene, J gene.

CDR3aa: CASSFQTGWYF; v_gene: TRBV28; j_gene: TRBJ2-5
CDR3aa: CASSDRPGLGGGEQFF; v_gene: TRBV6-4; j_gene: TRBJ2-1
CDR3aa: CAWSRQQARVEKLFF; v_gene: TRBV30; j_gene: TRBJ1-4
CDR3aa: CASITDRDYGYTF; v_gene: TRBV6-6; j_gene: TRBJ1-2
CDR3aa: CASSPRGQGAGGYTF; v_gene: TRBV7-9; j_gene: TRBJ1-2
CDR3aa: CASSSGTGGLDEQFF; v_gene: TRBV6-1; j_gene: TRBJ2-1
CDR3aa: CASSQVGADERTGELFF; v_gene: TRBV4-1; j_gene: TRBJ2-2
CDR3aa: CASSGDRDRVEAFF; v_gene: TRBV6-6; j_gene: TRBJ1-1
CDR3aa: CASSFRLPPNTEAFF; v_gene: TRBV5-4; j_gene: TRBJ1-1
CDR3aa: CATSRLRGDTQYF; v_gene: TRBV15; j_gene: TRBJ2-3
CDR3aa: CASSEGGTGIFF; v_gene: TRBV6-1; j_gene: TRBJ1-1
CDR3aa: CASSLEGADTQYF; v_gene: TRBV11-3; j_gene: TRBJ2-3
CDR3aa: CASSLEREQNAFF; v_gene: TRBV11-2; j_gene: TRBJ1-1
CDR3aa: CASGPGWVGGRNSPLHF; v_gene: TRBV2; j_gene: TRBJ1-6
CDR3aa: CASSRGQGAWEPQHF; v_gene: TRBV19; j_gene: TRBJ1-5
CDR3aa: CASSYSGKGLYGYTF; v_gene: TRBV6-5; j_gene: TRBJ1-2
CDR3aa: CASSLAGRETQYF; v_gene: TRBV7-6; j_gene: TRBJ2-5
CDR3aa: CASRDRGQNIQYF; v_gene: TRBV6-1; j_gene: TRBJ2-4
CDR3aa: CASSGSSGSRNEQFF; v_gene: TRBV6-4; j_gene: TRBJ2-1
CDR3aa: CAWSVNSGGLTDTQYF; v_gene: TRBV30; j_gene: TRBJ2-3
CDR3aa: CAISESVNRGRGSGETQYF; v_gene: TRBV10-3; j_gene: TRBJ2-5
CDR3aa: CASKGTVDSYGYTF; v_gene: TRBV5-6; j_gene: TRBJ1-2
CDR3aa: CASSSFGTGANVLTF; v_gene: TRBV7-9; j_gene: TRBJ2-6
CDR3aa: CASNNGGRNSPLHF; v_gene: TRBV5-1; j_gene: TRBJ1-6
CDR3aa: CASRTGGFDGYTF; v_gene: TRBV19; j_gene: TRBJ1-2
CDR3aa: CASRPVGLADEQFF; v_gene: TRBV2; j_gene: TRBJ2-1
CDR3aa: CAWVYDSLGQNLKVSGNTIYF; v_gene: TRBV30; j_gene: TRBJ1-3
CDR3aa: CASSLGHQNTEAFF; v_gene: TRBV7-3; j_gene: TRBJ1-1
CDR3aa: CASRLGTGVQTNYGYTF; v_gene: TRBV28; j_gene: TRBJ1-2
CDR3aa: CASSQLDRVKGEAFF; v_gene: TRBV28; j_gene: TRBJ1-1
CDR3aa: CASSFAANYGYTF; v_gene: TRBV11-3; j_gene: TRBJ1-2
CDR3aa: CASSKTGQANTEAFF; v_gene: TRBV11-2; j_gene: TRBJ1-1
CDR3aa: CASREPISVHTQYF; v_gene: TRBV2; j_gene: TRBJ2-3
CDR3aa: CASSDFRTGNTGELFF; v_gene: TRBV6-1; j_gene: TRBJ2-2
CDR3aa: CAWKTGNYGYTF; v_gene: TRBV30; j_gene: TRBJ1-2
CDR3aa: CASSDSRLGPSFF; v_gene: TRBV6-4; j_gene: TRBJ2-1
CDR3aa: CASTPLDRAEEPQYF; v_gene: TRBV19; j_gene: TRBJ2-3
CDR3aa: CASRFGTGLYGYTF; v_gene: TRBV5-6; j_gene: TRBJ1-2
CDR3aa: CASSPGQQNSPLHF; v_gene: TRBV5-1; j_gene: TRBJ1-6
CDR3aa: CASSSKRGGNTDTQYF; v_gene: TRBV5-6; j_gene: TRBJ2-3
CDR3aa: CASSQLAGGVAGELFF; v_gene: TRBV2; j_gene: TRBJ2-2
CDR3aa: CASSERISLAGERWGGAKNIQYF; v_gene: TRBV2; j_gene: TRBJ2-4
CDR3aa: CASSPRTGNGNTIYF; v_gene: TRBV7-6; j_gene: TRBJ1-3
CDR3aa: CASSLGVGGYTF; v_gene: TRBV5-4; j_gene: TRBJ1-2
CDR3aa: CASSPGTASGNTIYF; v_gene: TRBV18; j_gene: TRBJ1-3
CDR3aa: CAISELPGLHANYGYTF; v_gene: TRBV10-3; j_gene: TRBJ1-2
CDR3aa: CASSTDLSSTDTQYF; v_gene: TRBV7-9; j_gene: TRBJ2-3
CDR3aa: CASSQGSLGTEAFF; v_gene: TRBV4-1; j_gene: TRBJ1-1
CDR3aa: CASSLLDRLNEKLFF; v_gene: TRBV5-6; j_gene: TRBJ1-4
CDR3aa: CASSLSSTGAGNTIYF; v_gene: TRBV4-1; j_gene: TRBJ1-3